This is a list of T cell receptor beta chains from one sample in a study of T cell responses to AZD1222 COVID-19 vaccine. Sequencing used immunoSEQ multiplex PCR; TCRdb keeps in-frame clones, though not all of them. This table has roughly 78,000 clones, over 80% appearing once. The source material was peripheral blood, sampled on day 0 of AZD1222 vaccination. The receptor set was obtained from an adult in good health. The CDR3 runs from the conserved cysteine through the conserved F or W. D genes are given only for firm matches. Expanded clones are given a class, and other clones once, few, many or no size at all.

j_call v_call clone_size d_call cdr3_aa cdr3_nt
TRBJ1-5 TRBV19 - TRBD1 CASSRRGQGGNQPQHF TGTGCCAGTAGTCGAAGAGGACAGGGGGGTAATCAGCCCCAGCATTTT
TRBJ2-2 TRBV4-3 - - CASSQVPGQNTGELFF TGCGCCAGCAGCCAAGTTCCGGGACAGAACACCGGGGAGCTGTTTTTT
TRBJ2-3 TRBV9 - - CASSVASRGTDTQYF TGTGCCAGCAGCGTAGCTTCGAGGGGCACAGATACGCAGTATTTT
TRBJ2-5 TRBV3-1/TRBV3-2 - TRBD2 CASSQGGGGGTQYF TGTGCCAGCAGCCAAGGCGGGGGAGGAGGGACCCAGTACTTC
TRBJ2-1 TRBV5-1 - - CASSLSRSSYNEQFF TGCGCCAGCAGCTTGAGCCGGAGCTCCTACAATGAGCAGTTCTTC
TRBJ2-2 TRBV25-1 few - CASSDRGDTGELFF TGTGCCAGCAGTGACAGGGGAGACACCGGGGAGCTGTTTTTT
TRBJ1-2 TRBV6-2/TRBV6-3 - - CASSYEGTYGYTF TGTGCCAGCAGTTACGAGGGGACCTATGGCTACACCTTC
TRBJ2-7 TRBV5-1 - TRBD2 CASSLGVSGEQYF TGCGCCAGCAGCTTAGGGGTTAGCGGGGAGCAGTACTTC
TRBJ2-2 TRBV7-2 - TRBD1 CASSLRGTANTGELFF TGTGCCAGCAGCTTAAGGGGGACAGCGAACACCGGGGAGCTGTTTTTT
TRBJ1-4 TRBV7-7 - - CASSPGAWKGGNEKLFF TGTGCTAGCAGCCCCGGGGCGTGGAAGGGCGGGAATGAAAAACTGTTTTTT
TRBJ1-2 TRBV7-3 - - CASSLTGKDYGYTF TGTGCCAGCAGCTTAACGGGGAAAGACTATGGCTACACCTTC
TRBJ2-1 TRBV7-2 - - CASGHAGRYNEQFF TGTGCCAGTGGTCATGCAGGAAGGTACAATGAGCAGTTCTTC
TRBJ1-1 TRBV18 few TRBD1 CASSPQGAGTEAFF TGTGCCAGCTCACCACAGGGGGCTGGCACTGAAGCTTTCTTT
TRBJ2-7 TRBV19 - - CASSIAFTTYEQYF TGTGCCAGTAGTATAGCGTTCACTACCTACGAGCAGTACTTC
TRBJ1-5 TRBV13 few - CASSLLGQPQHF TGTGCCAGCAGCTTACTTGGTCAGCCCCAGCATTTT
TRBJ1-5 TRBV6-5 - TRBD1 CASRPQGQGNQPQHF TGTGCCAGCAGGCCTCAAGGACAGGGGAATCAGCCCCAGCATTTT
TRBJ2-5 TRBV13 - - CASSLAGRQETQYF TGTGCCAGCAGCTTAGCAGGGAGACAAGAGACCCAGTACTTC
TRBJ2-2 TRBV7-3 - TRBD1 CASSPRAGGDTGELFF TGTGCCAGCAGCCCGCGCGCAGGGGGTGACACCGGGGAGCTGTTTTTT
TRBJ2-7 TRBV6-2/TRBV6-3 - TRBD2 CASSYSPRTSGLYEQYF TGTGCCAGCAGTTACTCCCCACGGACTAGCGGGCTTTACGAGCAGTACTTC
TRBJ2-7 TRBV6-5 - TRBD1 CASSRPGTGESEQYF TGTGCCAGCAGCCGTCCCGGGACAGGGGAATCCGAGCAGTACTTC
TRBJ1-4 TRBV5-1 - - CASSDEGVGANEKLFF TGCGCCAGCAGTGACGAAGGGGTAGGGGCTAATGAAAAACTGTTTTTT
TRBJ2-1 TRBV6-5 - - CASRSGGEQFF TGTGCCAGCAGGTCCGGAGGTGAGCAGTTCTTC
TRBJ1-3 TRBV6-5 - - CATKQGVTGNTIYF TGTGCCACCAAACAGGGTGTTACTGGAAACACCATATATTTT
TRBJ2-3 TRBV30 - - CAWSQSTDTQYF TGTGCCTGGAGCCAGAGCACAGATACGCAGTATTTT
TRBJ1-5 TRBV7-2 few - CASSLSNQPQHF TGTGCCAGCAGCTTAAGCAATCAGCCCCAGCATTTT
TRBJ1-3 TRBV12-5 - - CASGLPTNGNTIYF TGTGCTAGTGGTTTGCCAACAAATGGAAACACCATATATTTT
TRBJ1-5 TRBV3-1/TRBV3-2 - TRBD1 CASSQVNRDRTNSNQPQHF TGTGCCAGCAGCCAAGTCAATCGGGACAGGACTAATAGCAATCAGCCCCAGCATTTT
TRBJ2-1 TRBV7-7 - TRBD1 CASSLASPGQGANEQFF TGTGCTAGCAGCTTGGCTAGTCCGGGACAGGGGGCGAATGAGCAGTTCTTC
TRBJ1-2 TRBV7-2 few - CASSHTPPQGNGYTF TGTGCCAGCAGTCACACCCCCCCACAGGGCAATGGCTACACCTTC
TRBJ2-1 TRBV7-2 few TRBD2 CASSLVGLASNEQFF TGTGCCAGCAGCTTAGTGGGACTAGCTTCCAATGAGCAGTTCTTC
TRBJ1-2 TRBV6-5 - - CASSYRPGTDGYTF TGTGCCAGCAGTTACCGGCCGGGGACGGATGGCTACACCTTC
TRBJ1-1 TRBV19 - - CASSLRFGEAFF TGTGCCTCATCTCTCCGCTTTGGTGAAGCTTTCTTT
TRBJ1-2 TRBV7-9 - TRBD1 CASSSVGTDDGYTF TGTGCCAGCAGCTCCGTTGGGACAGATGATGGCTACACCTTC
TRBJ2-5 TRBV5-1 - - CASSSGQIVQETQYF TGCGCCAGCAGCTCTGGACAGATAGTCCAAGAGACCCAGTACTTC
TRBJ1-6 TRBV12-5 - - CASGINSPLHF TGTGCTAGTGGCATAAATTCACCCCTCCACTTT
TRBJ2-7 TRBV19 - TRBD1 CASSMDRASYEQYF TGTGCCAGTAGCATGGACAGGGCAAGCTACGAGCAGTACTTC
TRBJ1-2 TRBV22-1 - - CPGSAITAMSERANYGYTF TGTCCTGGGAGCGCTATCACAGCAATGTCTGAGCGAGCTAACTATGGCTACACCTTC
TRBJ2-7 TRBV27 - - CASSSPRDSTTYEQYF TGTGCCAGCAGTTCACCCCGGGACTCTACCACCTACGAGCAGTACTTC
TRBJ2-3 TRBV7-9 - - CASSSGAGGRSDTQYF TGTGCCAGCAGCTCGGGGGCAGGCGGGAGATCAGATACGCAGTATTTT
TRBJ1-3 TRBV28 - TRBD1 CASSPDRVSGNTIYF TGTGCCAGCAGTCCGGACAGGGTGTCTGGAAACACCATATATTTT
TRBJ2-3 TRBV4-2 - - CASSQEPARDTQYF TGTGCCAGCAGCCAAGAGCCAGCCAGAGATACGCAGTATTTT
TRBJ1-2 TRBV7-2 - TRBD1 CASSSLDRVFAGYTF TGTGCCAGCAGCTCCCTGGACAGGGTATTTGCTGGCTACACCTTC
TRBJ1-1 TRBV19 few - CASSYTTEAFF TGTGCCAGTAGTTATACCACTGAAGCTTTCTTT
TRBJ1-4 TRBV4-1 - - CASSQAQALGKLFF TGCGCCAGCAGCCAAGCACAGGCTCTGGGAAAACTGTTTTTT
TRBJ2-5 TRBV9 - - CASSPPWSGWGETQYF TGTGCCAGCAGCCCCCCGTGGAGCGGTTGGGGGGAGACCCAGTACTTC